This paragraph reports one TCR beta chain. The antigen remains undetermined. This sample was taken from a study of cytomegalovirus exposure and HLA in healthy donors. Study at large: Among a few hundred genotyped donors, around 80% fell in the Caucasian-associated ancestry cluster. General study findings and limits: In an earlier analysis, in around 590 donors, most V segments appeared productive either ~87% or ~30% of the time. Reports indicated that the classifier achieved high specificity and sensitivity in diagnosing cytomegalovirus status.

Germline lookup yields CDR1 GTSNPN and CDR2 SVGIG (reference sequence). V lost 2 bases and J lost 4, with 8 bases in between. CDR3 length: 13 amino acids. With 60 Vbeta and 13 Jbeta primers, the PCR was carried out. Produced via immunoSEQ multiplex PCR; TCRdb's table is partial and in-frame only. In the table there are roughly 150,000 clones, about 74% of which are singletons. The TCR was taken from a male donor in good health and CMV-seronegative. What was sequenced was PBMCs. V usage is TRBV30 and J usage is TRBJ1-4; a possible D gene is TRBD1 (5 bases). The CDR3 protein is CAWSKDSNEKLFF. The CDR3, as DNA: TGTGCCTGGAGTAAAGACAGTAATGAAAAACTGTTTTTT.